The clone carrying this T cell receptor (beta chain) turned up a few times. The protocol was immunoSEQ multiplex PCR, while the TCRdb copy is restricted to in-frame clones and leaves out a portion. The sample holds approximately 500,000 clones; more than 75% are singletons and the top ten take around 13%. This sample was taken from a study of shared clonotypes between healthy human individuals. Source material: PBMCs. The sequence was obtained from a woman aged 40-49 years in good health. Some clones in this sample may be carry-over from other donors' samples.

Here the CDR3 DNA reads TGTGCCACCAGCGGGAGACACACCGGGGAGCTGTTTTTT. This gives the protein CATSGRHTGELFF. The chain recombines TRBV15 with TRBJ2-2; weak D call: TRBD2 (5 bases). In germline, CDR1 is LNHNV, CDR2 YYDKDF (reference sequence). The V gene lost 5 bases and the J gene lost 3 bases, with 7 bases spanning the gap. The CDR3 extends over 13 amino acids.